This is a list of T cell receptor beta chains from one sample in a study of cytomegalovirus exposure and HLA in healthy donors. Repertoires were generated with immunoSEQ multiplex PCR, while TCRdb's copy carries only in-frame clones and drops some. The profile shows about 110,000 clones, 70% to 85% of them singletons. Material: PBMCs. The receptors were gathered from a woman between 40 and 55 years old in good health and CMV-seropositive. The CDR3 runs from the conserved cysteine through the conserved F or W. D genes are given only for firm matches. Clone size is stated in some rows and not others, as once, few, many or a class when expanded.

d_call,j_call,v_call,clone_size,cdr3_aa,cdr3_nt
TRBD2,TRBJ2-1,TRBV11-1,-,CASSPGRGSSYNEQFF,TGTGCCAGCAGCCCAGGGCGGGGGAGCTCCTACAATGAGCAGTTCTTC
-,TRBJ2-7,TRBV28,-,CASSLLGEASYEQYF,TGTGCCAGCAGTTTGCTTGGGGAGGCCTCCTACGAGCAGTACTTC
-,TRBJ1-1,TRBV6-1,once,CASSEDRVIWTEAFF,TGTGCCAGCAGTGAAGACAGGGTAATCTGGACTGAAGCTTTCTTT
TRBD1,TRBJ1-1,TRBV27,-,CASSPLSGTGTMDMVMNTEAFF,TGTGCCAGCAGTCCCCTCTCCGGGACAGGGACAATGGACATGGTCATGAACACTGAAGCTTTCTTT
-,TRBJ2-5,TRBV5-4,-,CASSPGGGRKETQYF,TGTGCCAGCAGCCCTGGGGGGGGGCGAAAAGAGACCCAGTACTTC
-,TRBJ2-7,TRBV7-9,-,CASSFLGIYEQYF,TGTGCCAGCAGCTTTCTAGGAATCTACGAGCAGTACTTC
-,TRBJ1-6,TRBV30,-,CAWSPLGGSPLHF,TGTGCCTGGAGCCCCCTCGGGGGTTCACCCCTCCACTTT
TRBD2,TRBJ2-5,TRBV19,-,CASSLASGGLGGETQYF,TGTGCCAGCTCCCTGGCTAGCGGGGGCCTCGGAGGGGAGACCCAGTACTTC
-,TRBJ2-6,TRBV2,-,CASSEGRSSGANVLTF,TGTGCCAGCAGTGAAGGGCGGAGCTCTGGGGCCAACGTCCTGACTTTC
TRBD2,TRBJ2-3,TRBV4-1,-,CASSQGGGGYTDTQYF,TGCGCCAGCAGCCAAGGGGGCGGGGGGTACACAGATACGCAGTATTTT
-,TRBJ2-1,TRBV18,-,CASSPITIDRGSSYNEQFF,TGTGCCAGCTCACCCATTACTATCGACCGGGGTTCATCCTACAATGAGCAGTTCTTC
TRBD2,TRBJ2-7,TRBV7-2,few,CASSFGTSGRELGYEQYF,TGTGCCAGCAGCTTTGGGACTAGCGGGAGGGAACTTGGTTACGAGCAGTACTTC
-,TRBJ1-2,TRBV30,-,CAWSVQGGSASYTF,TGTGCCTGGAGTGTACAAGGGGGATCGGCTAGCTACACCTTC
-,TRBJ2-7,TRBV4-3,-,CASSQEGAYRQYF,TGCGCCAGCAGCCAAGAGGGGGCCTATCGGCAGTACTTC
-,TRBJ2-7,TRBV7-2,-,CASSLEGRAGYEQYF,TGTGCCAGCAGCTTAGAAGGCAGGGCTGGCTACGAGCAGTACTTC
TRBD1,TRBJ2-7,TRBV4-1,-,CASSQGAGGYYEQYF,TGCGCCAGCAGCCAAGGGGCAGGGGGCTACTACGAGCAGTACTTC
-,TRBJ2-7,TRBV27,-,CASSLVVSYEQYF,TGTGCCAGCAGTTTAGTAGTCTCTTACGAGCAGTACTTC
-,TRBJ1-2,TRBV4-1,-,CASSQRTVDLNGYTF,TGCGCCAGCAGCCAGAGGACAGTAGATCTCAATGGCTACACCTTC
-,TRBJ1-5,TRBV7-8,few,CASSLEGQGGNQPQHF,TGTGCCAGCAGCTTAGAAGGTCAGGGAGGGAATCAGCCCCAGCATTTT
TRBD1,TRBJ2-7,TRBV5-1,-,CASSRDRELYEQYF,TGCGCCAGCAGTCGCGACAGGGAGCTCTACGAGCAGTACTTC
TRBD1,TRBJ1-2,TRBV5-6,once,CASSLVGQGRLGYGYTF,TGTGCCAGCAGCTTGGTTGGACAGGGCCGATTGGGCTATGGCTACACCTTC
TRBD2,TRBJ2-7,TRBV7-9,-,CASSGRALSSYEQYF,TGTGCCAGCAGCGGGAGGGCACTAAGCTCCTACGAGCAGTACTTC
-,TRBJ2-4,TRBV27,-,CASSLSWDSIGPKNIQYF,TGTGCCAGCAGTTTATCTTGGGACTCCATTGGCCCCAAAAACATTCAGTACTTC
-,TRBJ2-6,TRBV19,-,CASGQIRTGANVLTF,TGTGCCAGCGGACAGATTCGGACTGGGGCCAACGTCCTGACTTTC
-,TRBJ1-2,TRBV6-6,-,CASTEGLYGYTF,TGTGCCAGCACGGAGGGCCTCTATGGCTACACCTTC
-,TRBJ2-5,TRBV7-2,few,CASSRDRQETQYF,TGTGCCAGCAGCCGCGACAGGCAAGAGACCCAGTACTTC
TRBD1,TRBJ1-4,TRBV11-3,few,CASSLGGQPNEKLFF,TGTGCCAGCAGCTTAGGGGGACAGCCAAATGAAAAACTGTTTTTT
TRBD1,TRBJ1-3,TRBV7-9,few,CSSSSETGLLGNTIYF,TGTTCCAGCAGCTCCGAGACAGGGTTGTTAGGAAACACCATATATTTT
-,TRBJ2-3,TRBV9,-,CASSVASWGPDTQYF,TGTGCCAGCAGCGTAGCTAGTTGGGGGCCAGATACGCAGTATTTT
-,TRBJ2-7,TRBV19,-,CASRGPTGKQYF,TGTGCCTCAAGGGGCCCCACTGGGAAGCAGTACTTC
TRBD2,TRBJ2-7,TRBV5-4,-,CASSFGTSSYEQYF,TGTGCCAGCAGCTTCGGGACTAGCTCCTACGAGCAGTACTTC
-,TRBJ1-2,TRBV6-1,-,CASVGANYGYTF,TGTGCCAGCGTGGGAGCTAACTATGGCTACACCTTC
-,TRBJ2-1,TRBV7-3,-,CASSASGSYNEQFF,TGTGCCAGCAGCGCCAGCGGCTCCTACAATGAGCAGTTCTTC
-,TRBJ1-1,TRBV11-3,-,CASSLETGQNTEAFF,TGTGCCAGCAGCTTAGAAACAGGGCAGAACACTGAAGCTTTCTTT
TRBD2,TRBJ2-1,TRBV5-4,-,CASSPRIAGVTSAQFF,TGTGCCAGCAGCCCCCGTATAGCGGGGGTAACCTCGGCCCAGTTCTTC
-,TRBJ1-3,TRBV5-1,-,CASSFESSGNTIYF,TGCGCCAGCAGCTTTGAGAGCTCTGGAAACACCATATATTTT
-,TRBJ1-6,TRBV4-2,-,CASSQDQGRRDSPLHF,TGTGCCAGCAGCCAGGATCAGGGGCGTCGGGATTCACCCCTCCACTTT
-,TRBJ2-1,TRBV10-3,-,CATSGTSDNEQFF,TGTGCCACCAGCGGGACATCGGACAATGAGCAGTTCTTC
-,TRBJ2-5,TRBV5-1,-,CASSLMAGEETQYF,TGCGCCAGCAGCTTGATGGCAGGGGAGGAGACCCAGTACTTC
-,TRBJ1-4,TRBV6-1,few,CATSSGESTNEKLFF,TGTGCCACCTCGTCAGGTGAATCAACTAATGAAAAACTGTTTTTT
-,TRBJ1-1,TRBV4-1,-,CASSQEDRRNTEAFF,TGCGCCAGCAGCCAAGAAGACAGAAGGAACACTGAAGCTTTCTTT
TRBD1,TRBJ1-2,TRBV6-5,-,CASSYPGQTNGYTF,TGTGCCAGCAGTTACCCGGGACAGACCAACGGCTACACCTTC
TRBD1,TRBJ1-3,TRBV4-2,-,CASSREPQTGGPLSGNTIYF,TGTGCCAGCAGCCGGGAACCACAGACAGGGGGCCCTCTCTCTGGAAACACCATATATTTT
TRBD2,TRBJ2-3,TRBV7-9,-,CASSLSGGADTQYF,TGTGCCAGCAGCTTAAGCGGGGGTGCAGATACGCAGTATTTT
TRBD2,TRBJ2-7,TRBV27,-,CASSFGATSGKPYEQYF,TGTGCCAGCAGTTTCGGGGCGACTAGCGGGAAACCCTACGAGCAGTACTTC
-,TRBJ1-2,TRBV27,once,CASSLSGGNGYTF,TGTGCCAGCAGTTTATCTGGAGGGAATGGCTACACCTTC
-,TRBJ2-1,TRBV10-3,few,CAISHGDNEQFF,TGTGCCATCAGCCATGGAGACAATGAGCAGTTCTTC